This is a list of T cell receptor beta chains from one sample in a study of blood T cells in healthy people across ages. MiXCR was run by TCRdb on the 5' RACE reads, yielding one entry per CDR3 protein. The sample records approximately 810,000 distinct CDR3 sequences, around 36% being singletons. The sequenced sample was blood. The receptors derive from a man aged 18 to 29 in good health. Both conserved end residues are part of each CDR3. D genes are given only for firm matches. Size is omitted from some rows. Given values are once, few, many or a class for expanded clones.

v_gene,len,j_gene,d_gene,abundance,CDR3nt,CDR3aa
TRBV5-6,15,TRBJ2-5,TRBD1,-,TGTGCCAGCACCCTCCGGGACAGGGGTAACAATGAGCAGTACTTC,CASTLRDRGNNEQYF
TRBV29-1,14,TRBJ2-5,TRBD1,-,TGCAGCGTAATGGGGACAGGGAGGCACAATGAGCAGTACTTC,CSVMGTGRHNEQYF
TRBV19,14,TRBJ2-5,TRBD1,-,TGTGCCAGTAGTACAGGACAGGGATGGGAGACCCAGTACTTC,CASSTGQGWETQYF
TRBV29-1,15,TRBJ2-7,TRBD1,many,TGCAGCGTTGGTCTCAGGACAGGGGGTCTTGACGAGCAGTACTTC,CSVGLRTGGLDEQYF
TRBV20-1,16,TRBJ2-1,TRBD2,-,TGCAGTGCTAGCCGTAGCGGGGGAAGCTCCTACAATGAGCAGTTCTTC,CSASRSGGSSYNEQFF
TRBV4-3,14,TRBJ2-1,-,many,TGCGCCAGCAGCCAAGTAGTACCTTACAATGAGCAGTTCTTC,CASSQVVPYNEQFF
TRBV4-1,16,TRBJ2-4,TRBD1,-,TGCGCCAGCAGCCAAGGTCCAGACAGGGTTGGGAACATTCAGTACTTC,CASSQGPDRVGNIQYF
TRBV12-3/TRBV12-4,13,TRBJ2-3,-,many,TGTGCCAGCAGTACCCGCAGGGGCGATACGCAGTATTTT,CASSTRRGDTQYF
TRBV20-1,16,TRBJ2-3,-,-,TGCAGTGCCGACTCGAACGGGGGCCCTTTCACAGATACGCAGTATTTT,CSADSNGGPFTDTQYF
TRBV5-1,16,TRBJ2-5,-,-,TGCGCCAGCAGCTATAATATGTACAGGGGAGGAGAGACCCAGTACTTC,CASSYNMYRGGETQYF
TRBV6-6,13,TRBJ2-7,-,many,TGTGCCAGCAGCCCGACAGCTTACTACGAGCAGTACTTC,CASSPTAYYEQYF
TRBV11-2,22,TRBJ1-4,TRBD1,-,TGTGCCAGCAGCTTAGGGAGGACAGGCCGGGTCCCGGCCACGGCAACTAATGAAAGACTGTTTTTT,CASSLGRTGRVPATATNERLFF
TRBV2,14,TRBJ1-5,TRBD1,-,TGTGCCAGCAGTGAAGAGGGGGCATGGCAGCCCCAGCATTTT,CASSEEGAWQPQHF
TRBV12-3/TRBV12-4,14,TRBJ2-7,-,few,TGTGCCAGCAGTTTACAGGGAAGTATCGACGAGCAGTACTTC,CASSLQGSIDEQYF
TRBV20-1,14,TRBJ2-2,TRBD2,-,TGCAGTGCCACAGGCGGGGGATTGGCCGGGGAGCTGTTTTTT,CSATGGGLAGELFF
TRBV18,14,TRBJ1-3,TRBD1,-,TGTGCCAGCTCACCATCGGGACAGGCCCGCCCCATATATTTT,CASSPSGQARPIYF
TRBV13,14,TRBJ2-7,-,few,TGTGCCAGCAGCTTATATCCAGGGGAGCGCGAGCAGTACTTC,CASSLYPGEREQYF
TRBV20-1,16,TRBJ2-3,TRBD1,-,TGCAGTGCTCACGTCCCGACAGGGTCTCAGCCTAATACGCAGTATTTT,CSAHVPTGSQPNTQYF
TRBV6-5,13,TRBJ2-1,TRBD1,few,TGTGCCAGCAGTTACTCGACAGGGTATGAGCAGTTCTTC,CASSYSTGYEQFF
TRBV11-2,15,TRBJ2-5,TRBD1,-,TGTGCCAGCAGCTTAGGGACAGGGTCCAAAGAGACCCAGTACTTC,CASSLGTGSKETQYF
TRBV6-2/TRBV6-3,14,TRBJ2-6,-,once,TGTGCCAGCAGTTACCAGGCCGGGGCCAACGTCCTGACTTTC,CASSYQAGANVLTF
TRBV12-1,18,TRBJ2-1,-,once,TGTGCCAGCAGCGTACCCCGATTCGACAGGGAAACCAACAATGAGCAGTTCTTC,CASSVPRFDRETNNEQFF
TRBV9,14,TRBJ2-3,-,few,TGTGCCAGCGAGTTGAACCCCGAAGAACATACGCAGTATTTT,CASELNPEEHTQYF
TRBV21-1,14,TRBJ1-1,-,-,TGTGCCAGCAGCCCGACTGAAACTAACACTGAAGCTTTCTTT,CASSPTETNTEAFF
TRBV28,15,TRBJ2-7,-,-,TGTGCCAGCAGCCGCGACAGGGAGGACCACTACGAGCAGTACTTC,CASSRDREDHYEQYF
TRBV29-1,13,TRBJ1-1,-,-,TGCAGCGTTGGGTACAGCAGGAACACTGAAGCTTTCTTT,CSVGYSRNTEAFF
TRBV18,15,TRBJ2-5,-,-,TGTGCCAGCTCACCTGGACTAACGGAGGAAGAGACCCAGTACTTC,CASSPGLTEEETQYF
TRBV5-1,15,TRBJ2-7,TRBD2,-,TGCGCCAGCAGCTTAGAGCGGGGAGGCACCTACGAGCAGTACTTC,CASSLERGGTYEQYF